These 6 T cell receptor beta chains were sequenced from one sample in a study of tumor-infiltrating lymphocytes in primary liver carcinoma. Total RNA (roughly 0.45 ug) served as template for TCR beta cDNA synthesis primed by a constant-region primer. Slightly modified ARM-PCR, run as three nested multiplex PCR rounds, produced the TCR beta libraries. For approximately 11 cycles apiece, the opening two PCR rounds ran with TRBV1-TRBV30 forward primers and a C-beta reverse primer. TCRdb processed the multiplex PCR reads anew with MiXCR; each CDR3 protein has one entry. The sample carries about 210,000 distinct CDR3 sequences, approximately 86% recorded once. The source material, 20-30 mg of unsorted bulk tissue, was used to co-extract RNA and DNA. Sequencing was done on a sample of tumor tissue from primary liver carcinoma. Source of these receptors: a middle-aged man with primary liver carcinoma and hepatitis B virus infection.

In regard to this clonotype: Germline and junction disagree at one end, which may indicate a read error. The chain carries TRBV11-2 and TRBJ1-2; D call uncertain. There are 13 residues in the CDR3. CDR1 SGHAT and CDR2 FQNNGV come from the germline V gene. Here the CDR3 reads CASTDSFNNGYTF. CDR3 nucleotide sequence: TGTGCCAGTACCGATAGCTTTAACAATGGATACACCTTC.

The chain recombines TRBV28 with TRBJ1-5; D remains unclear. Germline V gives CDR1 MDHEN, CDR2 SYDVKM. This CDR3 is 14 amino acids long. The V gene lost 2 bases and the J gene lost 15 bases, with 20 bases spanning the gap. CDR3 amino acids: CASSLGQLSQARHF. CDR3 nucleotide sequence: TGTGCCAGCAGTTTAGGGCAGCTAAGTCAGGCCCGGCATTTT.

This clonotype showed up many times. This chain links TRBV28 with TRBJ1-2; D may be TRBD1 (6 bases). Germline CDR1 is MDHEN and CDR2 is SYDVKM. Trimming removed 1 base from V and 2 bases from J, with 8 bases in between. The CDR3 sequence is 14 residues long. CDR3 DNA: TGTGCCAGCAGTTTATCAGGGGAAAACTATGGCTACACCTTC. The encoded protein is CASSLSGENYGYTF.

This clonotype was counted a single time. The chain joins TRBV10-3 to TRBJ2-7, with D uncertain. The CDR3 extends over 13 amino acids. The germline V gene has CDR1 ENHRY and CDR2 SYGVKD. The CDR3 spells CTTRYSQAYEQYF. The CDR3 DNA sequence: TGTACCACTCGGTACAGCCAAGCCTACGAGCAGTACTTC.

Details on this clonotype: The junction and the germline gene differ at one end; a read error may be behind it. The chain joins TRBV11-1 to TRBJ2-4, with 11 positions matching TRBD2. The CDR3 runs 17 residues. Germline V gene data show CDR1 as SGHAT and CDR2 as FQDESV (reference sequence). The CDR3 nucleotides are TGTGCCAGCAGCTTTCCCGGGACTAGCGGTATCAAAAGCATTCAGAACTTC. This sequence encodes CASSFPGTSGIKSIQNF.

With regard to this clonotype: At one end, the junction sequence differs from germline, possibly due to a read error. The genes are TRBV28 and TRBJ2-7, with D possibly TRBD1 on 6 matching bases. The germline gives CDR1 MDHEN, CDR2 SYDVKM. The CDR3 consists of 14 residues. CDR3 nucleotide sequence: TGTGCCAGCAGTCCTCGACAGGAGTATTACGTGCAGTACTTC. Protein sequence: CASSPRQEYYVQYF.